The next 3 T cell receptor beta chains were all read from a single sample in a study of shared clonotypes between healthy human individuals. The table came from immunoSEQ multiplex PCR; TCRdb's copy has only in-frame clones and leaves some out. The sample contains roughly 770,000 clones, 96% of which appear only once. CD45RO negativity and positive selection for CCR7 defined naive CD8 cells, a population that excluded terminally differentiated effector memory CD45RA+ cells. Sequencing used naive CD8+ T cells sorted from blood. The receptors here all came from a man aged 25 to 45 in good health.

The CDR3 is CASSPLAGANTGELFF. CDR3 DNA sequence: TGCGCCAGCAGCCCACTAGCGGGAGCGAACACCGGGGAGCTGTTTTTT. The genes are TRBV4-3 and TRBJ2-2; TRBD2 agrees at 11 bases. This CDR3 contains 16 residues. J was trimmed by 0 bases and V by 4 bases; bases with no gene match: 1. Germline V gene data show CDR1 as LGHNA and CDR2 as YSLEER.

On this clone itself: The sample has other DNA sequences that encode this CDR3 too. The chain links TRBV15 to TRBJ2-2; D may be TRBD1 or TRBD2 (5 bases each). The germline V gene has CDR1 LNHNV and CDR2 YYDKDF (reference sequence). This CDR3 region has 17 residues. Trimming removed 5 bases from V and 6 bases from J, with 22 bases in between. The CDR3 sequence: CATSSPPGRREPGELFF. The CDR3 coding sequence is TGTGCCACCAGCTCTCCTCCGGGACGAAGAGAACCCGGGGAGCTGTTTTTT. The complete variable domain, with remaining parts taken from reference TRBV15 and TRBJ2-2, reads DAMVIQNPRYQVTQFGKPVTLSCSQTLNHNVMYWYQQKSSQAPKLLFHYYDKDFNNEADTPDNFQSRRPNTSFCFLDIRSPGLGDTAMYLCATSSPPGRREPGELFFGEGSRLTVL.

The rearrangement joins TRBV29-1 to TRBJ1-3; D unclear. This CDR3 has 14 residues. Germline CDR1 reads SQVTM; CDR2 reads ANQGSEA. V lost 2 bases, J lost 0 bases, and 8 bases lay in between. CDR3 bases: TGCAGCGTTGAACTGGCAATCTCTGGAAACACCATATATTTT. Protein sequence: CSVELAISGNTIYF.